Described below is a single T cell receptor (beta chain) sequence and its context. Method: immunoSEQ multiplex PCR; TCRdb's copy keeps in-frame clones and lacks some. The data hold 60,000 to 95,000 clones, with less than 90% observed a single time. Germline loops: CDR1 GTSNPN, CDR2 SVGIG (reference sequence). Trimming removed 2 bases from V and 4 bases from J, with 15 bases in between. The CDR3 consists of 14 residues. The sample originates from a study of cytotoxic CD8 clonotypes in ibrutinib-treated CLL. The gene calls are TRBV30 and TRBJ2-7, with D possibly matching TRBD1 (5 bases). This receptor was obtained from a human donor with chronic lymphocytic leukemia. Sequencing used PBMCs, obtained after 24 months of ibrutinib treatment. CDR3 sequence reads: CAWSRGPLGYEQYF. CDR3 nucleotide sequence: TGTGCCTGGAGTAGGGGCCCGCTAGGATACGAGCAGTACTTC.